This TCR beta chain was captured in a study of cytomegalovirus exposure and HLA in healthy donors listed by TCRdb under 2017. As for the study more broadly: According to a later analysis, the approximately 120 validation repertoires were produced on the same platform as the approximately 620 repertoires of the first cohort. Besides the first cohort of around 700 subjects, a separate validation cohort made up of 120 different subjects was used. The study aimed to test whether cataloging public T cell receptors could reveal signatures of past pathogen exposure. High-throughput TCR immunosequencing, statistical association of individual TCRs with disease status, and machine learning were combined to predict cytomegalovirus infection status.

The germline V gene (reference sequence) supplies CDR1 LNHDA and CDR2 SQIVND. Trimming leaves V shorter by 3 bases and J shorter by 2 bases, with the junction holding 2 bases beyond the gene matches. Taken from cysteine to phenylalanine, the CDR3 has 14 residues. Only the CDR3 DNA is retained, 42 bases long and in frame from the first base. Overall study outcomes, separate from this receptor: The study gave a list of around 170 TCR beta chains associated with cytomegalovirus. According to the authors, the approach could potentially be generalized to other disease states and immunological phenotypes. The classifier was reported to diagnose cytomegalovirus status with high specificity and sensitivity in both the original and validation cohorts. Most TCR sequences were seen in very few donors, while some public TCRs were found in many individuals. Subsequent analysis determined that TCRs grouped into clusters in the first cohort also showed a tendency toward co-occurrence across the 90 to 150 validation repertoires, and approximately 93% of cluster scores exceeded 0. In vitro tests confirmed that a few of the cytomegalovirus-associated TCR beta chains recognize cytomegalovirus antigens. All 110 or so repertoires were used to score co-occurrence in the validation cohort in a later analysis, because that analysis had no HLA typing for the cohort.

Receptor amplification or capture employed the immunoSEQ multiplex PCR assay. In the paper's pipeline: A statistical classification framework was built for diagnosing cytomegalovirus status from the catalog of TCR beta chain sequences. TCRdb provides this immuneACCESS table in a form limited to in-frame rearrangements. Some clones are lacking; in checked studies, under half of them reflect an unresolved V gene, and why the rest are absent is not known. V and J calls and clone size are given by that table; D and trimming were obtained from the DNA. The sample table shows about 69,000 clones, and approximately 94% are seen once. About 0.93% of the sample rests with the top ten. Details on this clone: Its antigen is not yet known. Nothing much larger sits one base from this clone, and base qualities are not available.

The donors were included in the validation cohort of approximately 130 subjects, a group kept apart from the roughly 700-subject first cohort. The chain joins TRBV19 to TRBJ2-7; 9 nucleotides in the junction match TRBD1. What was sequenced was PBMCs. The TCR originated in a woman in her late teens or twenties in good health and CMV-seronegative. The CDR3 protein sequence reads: CASSMGQGPYEQYF. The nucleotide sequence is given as TGTGCCAGTAGTATGGGACAGGGCCCCTACGAGCAGTACTTC. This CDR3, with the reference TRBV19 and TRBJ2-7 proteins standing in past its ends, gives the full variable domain DGGITQSPKYLFRKEGQNVTLSCEQNLNHDAMYWYRQDPGQGLRLIYYSQIVNDFQKGDIAEGYSVSREKKESFPLTVTSAQKNPTAFYLCASSMGQGPYEQYFGPGTRLTVT.